This T cell receptor beta chain was captured in a study of regulatory T cells in long-lasting Graves disease. Study-wide context: Graves' patients, diagnosed recently, had received antithyroid drugs under 3 months. The study, taken as a whole, reports: Persistent patients had a count of shared public clonotypes (around 2,700) that exceeded that of new patients (approximately 1,000). It was in persistent disease that TRBV28, TRBJ1-2 and TRBJ2-5 were favored.

This CDR3 contains 13 residues. Germline V gene lookup returns CDR1 ENHRY and CDR2 SYGVKD. Trimming shortened V by 8 bases and J by 6 bases, and 14 bases separated the two germline ends. This clonotype was observed at least ten times. What it binds is unknown. Time point in this sample: newly diagnosed GD, antithyroid drugs for less than 3 months. Extracted RNA from PBMCs served as the source of the TCR library. Through Arm-PCR of CDR3 regions and iRepertoire HTBI primers, TCR beta libraries were built. One entry per CDR3 protein, called by TCRdb with MiXCR from the multiplex PCR reads. The sample includes just over 600,000 distinct CDR3 sequences, roughly 15% of them seen just once. The same sample was also used in a study of T cells in Graves' hyperthyroidism and ophthalmopathy. That investigation notes: The study enrolled patients aged 18 to 65 with newly diagnosed hyperthyroidism of under 2 months' duration.

Sequencing used peripheral blood mononuclear cells (PBMCs), obtained at new diagnosis, from a patient treated with antithyroid drugs. This receptor was identified in a woman aged 25 to 39 with Graves disease. This chain uses TRBV10-3 with TRBJ1-5; D remains ambiguous. The CDR3 coding sequence is TGTGCCATCCAGGCAGGCTATGGTCAGCCCCAGCATTTT. Residues: CAIQAGYGQPQHF.